This is a list of T cell receptor beta chains from one sample in a study of T cell changes during pregnancy in multiple sclerosis. The method was immunoSEQ multiplex PCR; TCRdb's version includes in-frame clones alone and lacks a portion of them. The sample includes tens of thousands of clones, approximately 92% of them seen just once. The sample consisted of peripheral blood, taken in the third trimester of pregnancy. The receptors derive from a female donor in good health, enrolled as a control in a pregnancy study. Both conserved end residues are part of each CDR3. Fields, in order: J gene, V gene, CDR3 length, D gene, clone size, CDR3 DNA, CDR3 protein. The D gene is left open where the match is weak. Size values are once, few and many counts, or a class for expanded clones, and some rows have none.

TRBJ2-1 | TRBV10-1 | 14 | - | - | TGCGCCAGCAGCAGGACATTATCCTACAATGAGCAGTTCTTC | CASSRTLSYNEQFF
TRBJ1-3 | TRBV5-1 | 17 | - | - | TGCGCCAGCAGCTTGCTGCCAGGGGAGTTTTCTGGAAACACCATATATTTT | CASSLLPGEFSGNTIYF
TRBJ2-3 | TRBV2 | 15 | TRBD2 | once | TGTGCCAGCAGACGACTAGCGACCTACACAGATACGCAGTATTTT | CASRRLATYTDTQYF
TRBJ2-5 | TRBV2 | 15 | TRBD2 | once | TGTGCCAGTGTTTGGGGTAGCGGGGGGGTAGAGACCCAGTACTTC | CASVWGSGGVETQYF
TRBJ2-7 | TRBV6-1 | 13 | - | - | TGTGCCAGCAGTGAGTTTAGAGCTTACGAGCAGTACTTC | CASSEFRAYEQYF
TRBJ2-7 | TRBV27 | 14 | - | once | TGTGCCAGCAGTTTCGCCAGGGGTGTCTACGAGCAGTACTTC | CASSFARGVYEQYF
TRBJ2-7 | TRBV11-2 | 13 | - | - | TGTGCCAGCAGCTTAGGGACAGCCTACGAGCAGTACTTC | CASSLGTAYEQYF
TRBJ1-1 | TRBV7-2 | 12 | - | - | TGTGCCAGCGGAGGGGGGGACACTGAAGCTTTCTTT | CASGGGDTEAFF
TRBJ2-5 | TRBV30 | 15 | TRBD2 | - | TGTGCCTGGAGTCACCTAGCGGGAGTCCCAGAGACCCAGTACTTC | CAWSHLAGVPETQYF
TRBJ1-5 | TRBV29-1 | 14 | TRBD1 | - | TGCAGCGTTGTTCCAGGACAGGGATATCAGCCCCAGCATTTT | CSVVPGQGYQPQHF
TRBJ2-3 | TRBV11-2 | 12 | - | once | TGTGCCAGCAGCTTCTCTACAGATACGCAGTATTTT | CASSFSTDTQYF
TRBJ2-1 | TRBV9 | 15 | TRBD2 | - | TGTGCCAGCAGCGTAGTAGCGGGGGTATACAATGAGCAGTTCTTC | CASSVVAGVYNEQFF
TRBJ2-7 | TRBV6-4 | 14 | TRBD1 | - | TGTGCCAGCACTACAAGGGGACAGGAATGCGAGCAGTACTTC | CASTTRGQECEQYF
TRBJ2-5 | TRBV5-1 | 15 | - | - | TGCGCCAGCAGCTTGGCCGTTATAGCGGCGGAGACCCAGTACTTC | CASSLAVIAAETQYF
TRBJ1-1 | TRBV5-4 | 15 | - | - | TGTGCCAGCAGGCCCCGTGGAGGGGTGAACACTGAAGCTTTCTTT | CASRPRGGVNTEAFF
TRBJ1-5 | TRBV6-1 | 15 | TRBD1 | - | TGTGCCAGCAGTGACTACAGGGGGGCCGATCAGCCCCAGCATTTT | CASSDYRGADQPQHF
TRBJ1-4 | TRBV7-6 | 15 | TRBD1 | - | TGTGCCAGCAGCTTAGCGCGGACAGGAGATGAAAAACTGTTTTTT | CASSLARTGDEKLFF
TRBJ2-7 | TRBV11-3 | 13 | TRBD2 | - | TGTGCCAGCAGCCCGGGACTAGATGGCGAGCAGTACTTC | CASSPGLDGEQYF
TRBJ2-7 | TRBV7-9 | 13 | - | - | TGTGCCAGCAGCTTAGATCGGGGTGACGAGCAGTACTTC | CASSLDRGDEQYF
TRBJ1-2 | TRBV27 | 14 | - | - | TGTGCCAGCAGTTTATTTGGGAGAGATTTTGGCTACACCTTC | CASSLFGRDFGYTF
TRBJ2-2 | TRBV5-6 | 17 | TRBD2 | - | TGTGCCAGCGACCTGGCGGCGCGGGGGGTTTACACCGGGGAGCTGTTTTTT | CASDLAARGVYTGELFF
TRBJ2-7 | TRBV6-5 | 15 | - | - | TGTGCCAGCAGTTACTCAATTGGAGGGCGAGACGAGCAGTACTTC | CASSYSIGGRDEQYF
TRBJ1-1 | TRBV28 | 12 | - | - | TGTGCCAGCAGTTCAGGGGTCCCTGAAGCTTTCTTT | CASSSGVPEAFF
TRBJ2-5 | TRBV2 | 16 | TRBD2 | - | TGTGCCAGCAGTGGCCCGGCGGGGGGGACCCAGGAGACCCAGTACTTC | CASSGPAGGTQETQYF
TRBJ2-1 | TRBV2 | 14 | TRBD2 | - | TGTGCCAGCAGTGTTTTAGCGGGGGATAATGAGCAGTTCTTC | CASSVLAGDNEQFF
TRBJ1-4 | TRBV25-1 | 15 | - | - | TGTGCCAGCAGTGAATGGGGGTGGGGGCGGGAAAAACTGTTTTTT | CASSEWGWGREKLFF
TRBJ2-5 | TRBV7-3 | 15 | TRBD2 | - | TGTGCCAGCAGCTTAACAGCGGGAGGGCCAGAGACCCAGTACTTC | CASSLTAGGPETQYF
TRBJ2-7 | TRBV21-1 | 16 | - | - | TGTGCCAGCAGCCCGTCATTCCAGGGATTCTCCTACGAGCAGTACTTC | CASSPSFQGFSYEQYF
TRBJ2-5 | TRBV6-1 | 17 | TRBD2 | - | TGTGCCAGCAGTGGACTAGCGGGGGGCCGGTTGGAAGAGACCCAGTACTTC | CASSGLAGGRLEETQYF
TRBJ1-5 | TRBV7-2 | 16 | TRBD1 | - | TGTGCCAGCAGCTTAGCCCCAGGACAGGGATCACAGCCCCAGCATTTT | CASSLAPGQGSQPQHF
TRBJ1-2 | TRBV30 | 11 | - | - | TGTGCCTGGAACGACATAGACGGCTACACCTTC | CAWNDIDGYTF
TRBJ1-1 | TRBV4-1 | 14 | - | - | TGCGCCAGCAGCCAAGGGGTTGGGGCGACTGAAGCTTTCTTT | CASSQGVGATEAFF
TRBJ1-2 | TRBV20-1 | 9 | - | once | TGCAGTGTCCGCAGTGGCTACACCTTC | CSVRSGYTF
TRBJ2-7 | TRBV7-7 | 13 | - | - | TGTGCTAGCAGCCCTGGTGGGGGGTGGGAGCAGTACTTC | CASSPGGGWEQYF
TRBJ1-3 | TRBV18 | 16 | TRBD1 | - | TGTGCCAGCTCACCGGGACAGGGGGCGCTTGGAAACACCATATATTTT | CASSPGQGALGNTIYF
TRBJ2-5 | TRBV4-1 | 15 | - | - | TGCGCCAGCAGCCTCCGCTGGGGGGAGCAAGAGACCCAGTACTTC | CASSLRWGEQETQYF
TRBJ2-1 | TRBV5-1 | 16 | TRBD1 | once | TGCGCCAGCAGCTTGAGGACAGGGGTCACCTACAATGAGCAGTTCTTC | CASSLRTGVTYNEQFF
TRBJ2-7 | TRBV20-1 | 11 | - | - | TGCAGTACGGGGGGCTTCCACGAGCAGTACTTC | CSTGGFHEQYF
TRBJ2-2 | TRBV6-1 | 14 | TRBD1 | - | TGTGCCAGCAGGGGGGACAGGGAGGCCGGGGAGCTGTTTTTT | CASRGDREAGELFF
TRBJ2-2 | TRBV28 | 16 | - | once | TGTGCCAGCAAACCCGGCCTGACTGCGAACACCGGGGAGCTGTTTTTT | CASKPGLTANTGELFF
TRBJ2-3 | TRBV29-1 | 13 | TRBD2 | - | TGCAGCGCCCTAGCGGGGCAGGTAGATACGCAGTATTTT | CSALAGQVDTQYF
TRBJ1-5 | TRBV28 | 14 | - | once | TGTGCCAGCAGTTTCAGGGTCAGGGGTCAGCCCCAGCATTTT | CASSFRVRGQPQHF
TRBJ2-1 | TRBV30 | 15 | TRBD2 | once | TGTGCCTGGAGTGTTTCGCGGGGGGTCTACAATGAGCAGTTCTTC | CAWSVSRGVYNEQFF
TRBJ2-1 | TRBV2 | 17 | - | - | TGTGCCAGCAGTGAAGTAGGAGGGACGGGCTCTGGGATTGAGCAGTTCTTC | CASSEVGGTGSGIEQFF
TRBJ1-6 | TRBV27 | 16 | - | - | TGTGCCAGCAGTTCCCAGAGGATAACTCCTAATTCACCCCTCCACTTT | CASSSQRITPNSPLHF
TRBJ1-6 | TRBV7-8 | 14 | TRBD1 | - | TGTGCCAGCAGCTCACAGGGGGGGAATTCACCCCTCCACTTT | CASSSQGGNSPLHF
TRBJ2-1 | TRBV27 | 15 | TRBD1 | - | TGTGCCAGCAGTGACCGGGACAGCGCTTGGTTTGAGCAGTTCTTC | CASSDRDSAWFEQFF
TRBJ1-2 | TRBV5-1 | 15 | - | - | TGCGCCAGCAAACCCCGGGAGGTCGGACACTATGGCTACACCTTC | CASKPREVGHYGYTF
TRBJ2-3 | TRBV6-1 | 13 | TRBD1 | - | TGTGCCAGCATGGACAGGGATGTTGATACGCAGTATTTT | CASMDRDVDTQYF
TRBJ1-5 | TRBV5-1 | 13 | - | - | TGCGCCAGCAGCCCACAGGGTGATCAGCCCCAGCATTTT | CASSPQGDQPQHF
TRBJ2-3 | TRBV12-5 | 13 | - | - | TGTGCTAGTGGTTTGGACGGAGCAGATACGCAGTATTTT | CASGLDGADTQYF